These T cell receptor beta chains were read from a single sample in a study of early T cells in non-severe SARS-CoV-2 infection. TCRdb reprocessed the 5' RACE reads via MiXCR and lists one record per CDR3 protein. The sample has about 62,000 distinct CDR3 sequences; 8.5% to 9.5% are singletons. The source material was whole blood. These receptors were collected from an adult who was a healthcare worker with PCR-confirmed SARS-CoV-2 infection or an uninfected control (not recorded which). Both conserved end residues are part of each CDR3. D genes are given only for firm matches. A row's size may be missing; if present it is once, few, many or a size class.

CDR3 DNA: TGTGCCAGCGCAATCTCAAATGGCTACACCTTC; CDR3 protein: CASAISNGYTF; clone size: few; V gene: TRBV7-9; D gene: NA; J gene: TRBJ1-2; CDR3 length: 11
CDR3 DNA: TGTGCCAGCAGCCAAACGACAGGCGGGCCTGGAAACACCATATATTTT; CDR3 protein: CASSQTTGGPGNTIYF; clone size: NA; V gene: TRBV3-1; D gene: NA; J gene: TRBJ1-3; CDR3 length: 16
CDR3 DNA: TGTGCCAGTAGTAATCAGGGGGCATGGAGCACCGGGGAGCTGTTTTTT; CDR3 protein: CASSNQGAWSTGELFF; clone size: few; V gene: TRBV19; D gene: TRBD1; J gene: TRBJ2-2; CDR3 length: 16
CDR3 DNA: TGCGCCAGCCGTTACGGATCTATGGTGGGCACTGAAGCTTTCTTT; CDR3 protein: CASRYGSMVGTEAFF; clone size: many; V gene: TRBV5-1; D gene: NA; J gene: TRBJ1-1; CDR3 length: 15
CDR3 DNA: TGTGCCAGCAGCCAAGAAGGGCTGGCGGTGAACACTGAAGCTTTCTTT; CDR3 protein: CASSQEGLAVNTEAFF; clone size: few; V gene: TRBV3-1; D gene: NA; J gene: TRBJ1-1; CDR3 length: 16
CDR3 DNA: TGTGCCAGCAGCTTGTACAGGGAGCCCACCGGGGAGCTGTTTTTT; CDR3 protein: CASSLYREPTGELFF; clone size: few; V gene: TRBV7-3; D gene: NA; J gene: TRBJ2-2; CDR3 length: 15
CDR3 DNA: TGTGCCAGCATCACGTCCGGCAATGAGCAGTTCTTC; CDR3 protein: CASITSGNEQFF; clone size: many; V gene: TRBV7-9; D gene: NA; J gene: TRBJ2-1; CDR3 length: 12
CDR3 DNA: TGTGCCAGCAGTGAGAGACCTGGGGCAGATACGCAGTATTTT; CDR3 protein: CASSERPGADTQYF; clone size: NA; V gene: TRBV2; D gene: NA; J gene: TRBJ2-3; CDR3 length: 14
CDR3 DNA: TGTGCCAGTAGTATGGGGTGGGGTGTCACCGGGGAGCTGTTTTTT; CDR3 protein: CASSMGWGVTGELFF; clone size: few; V gene: TRBV19; D gene: NA; J gene: TRBJ2-2; CDR3 length: 15
CDR3 DNA: TGTGCCAGCAGTGACCGCCCCGGCAGCTCCTCTCCCGGTGGCTACACCTTC; CDR3 protein: CASSDRPGSSSPGGYTF; clone size: NA; V gene: TRBV6-4; D gene: NA; J gene: TRBJ1-2; CDR3 length: 17
CDR3 DNA: TGCAGTTCCCGGGTCAGGGGGGAACATAGTGAAGCTTTCTTT; CDR3 protein: CSSRVRGEHSEAFF; clone size: many; V gene: TRBV20-1; D gene: TRBD1; J gene: TRBJ1-1; CDR3 length: 14
CDR3 DNA: TGTGCCAGCAGCTTAGAGACAGGGAAGAATTCACCCCTCCACTTT; CDR3 protein: CASSLETGKNSPLHF; clone size: NA; V gene: TRBV7-2; D gene: TRBD1; J gene: TRBJ1-6; CDR3 length: 15
CDR3 DNA: TGTGCCAGCAGCCAAGCAGAGAACACTGAAGCTTTCTTT; CDR3 protein: CASSQAENTEAFF; clone size: many; V gene: TRBV3-1; D gene: NA; J gene: TRBJ1-1; CDR3 length: 13
CDR3 DNA: TGTGCCAGCAGGGACGGCGGGGGGTCAGATACGCAGTATTTT; CDR3 protein: CASRDGGGSDTQYF; clone size: many; V gene: TRBV12-3/TRBV12-4; D gene: TRBD2; J gene: TRBJ2-3; CDR3 length: 14
CDR3 DNA: TGCGCCAGCAGCTTGGAACAGGGTCACACAGATACGCAGTATTTT; CDR3 protein: CASSLEQGHTDTQYF; clone size: NA; V gene: TRBV5-1; D gene: NA; J gene: TRBJ2-3; CDR3 length: 15
CDR3 DNA: TGTGCCAGCAGGGCACGTCAGCTCATGAACACTGAAGCTTTCTTT; CDR3 protein: CASRARQLMNTEAFF; clone size: few; V gene: TRBV2; D gene: NA; J gene: TRBJ1-1; CDR3 length: 15
CDR3 DNA: TGCGCCAGCAGCCACGGGCAGCTAGCCAAAAACATTCAGTACTTC; CDR3 protein: CASSHGQLAKNIQYF; clone size: NA; V gene: TRBV4-1; D gene: NA; J gene: TRBJ2-4; CDR3 length: 15
CDR3 DNA: TGCGCCAGCAGCTTGGAAGGGACAGGGAGGACGCCCCAGCATTTT; CDR3 protein: CASSLEGTGRTPQHF; clone size: few; V gene: TRBV5-1; D gene: TRBD1; J gene: TRBJ1-5; CDR3 length: 15
CDR3 DNA: TGTGCCAGCAGTTATCCGGGACAACTTGCAACTAATGAAAAACTGTTTTTT; CDR3 protein: CASSYPGQLATNEKLFF; clone size: NA; V gene: TRBV6-6; D gene: NA; J gene: TRBJ1-4; CDR3 length: 17
CDR3 DNA: TGTGCCAGCTCACCAAAGGAATCCAATTCACCCCTCCACTTT; CDR3 protein: CASSPKESNSPLHF; clone size: many; V gene: TRBV18; D gene: NA; J gene: TRBJ1-6; CDR3 length: 14
CDR3 DNA: TGTGCCAGCAGGCCAACAGGGAACACCGGGGAGCTGTTTTTT; CDR3 protein: CASRPTGNTGELFF; clone size: few; V gene: TRBV28; D gene: NA; J gene: TRBJ2-2; CDR3 length: 14
CDR3 DNA: TGTGCCAGCAGTGAAGACCCCTATGGCTACACCTTC; CDR3 protein: CASSEDPYGYTF; clone size: few; V gene: TRBV2; D gene: NA; J gene: TRBJ1-2; CDR3 length: 12
CDR3 DNA: TGTGCCAGCACCCCGGCCCTAGGAGGCTACACCTTC; CDR3 protein: CASTPALGGYTF; clone size: NA; V gene: TRBV12-3/TRBV12-4; D gene: NA; J gene: TRBJ1-2; CDR3 length: 12
CDR3 DNA: TGCAGTGTACCGGGTGGTGACACCGGGGAGCTGTTTTTT; CDR3 protein: CSVPGGDTGELFF; clone size: many; V gene: TRBV20-1; D gene: NA; J gene: TRBJ2-2; CDR3 length: 13
CDR3 DNA: TGCAGCGTTGGGACGGGGCCCGGGGAGCTGTTTTTT; CDR3 protein: CSVGTGPGELFF; clone size: NA; V gene: TRBV29-1; D gene: NA; J gene: TRBJ2-2; CDR3 length: 12
CDR3 DNA: TGTGCCAGCAGCTTGTGGTCTGGCACAGATACGCAGTATTTT; CDR3 protein: CASSLWSGTDTQYF; clone size: NA; V gene: TRBV5-6; D gene: NA; J gene: TRBJ2-3; CDR3 length: 14
CDR3 DNA: TGTGCCAGCAGCCGACCGGGATTAGGAAAAGCTTTCTTT; CDR3 protein: CASSRPGLGKAFF; clone size: NA; V gene: TRBV7-3; D gene: NA; J gene: TRBJ1-1; CDR3 length: 13
CDR3 DNA: TGTGCCAGCAGTCTCGACTGGGCAAGCACAGATACGCAGTATTTT; CDR3 protein: CASSLDWASTDTQYF; clone size: few; V gene: TRBV6-2/TRBV6-3; D gene: NA; J gene: TRBJ2-3; CDR3 length: 15
CDR3 DNA: TGTGCCAGCATATTCTCGGTTGCAGACCCATATGGCTACACCTTC; CDR3 protein: CASIFSVADPYGYTF; clone size: few; V gene: TRBV2; D gene: NA; J gene: TRBJ1-2; CDR3 length: 15
CDR3 DNA: TGCAGCGTTGAGATAGGGACCAATCAGCCCCAGCATTTT; CDR3 protein: CSVEIGTNQPQHF; clone size: NA; V gene: TRBV29-1; D gene: NA; J gene: TRBJ1-5; CDR3 length: 13
CDR3 DNA: TGCAGCGTTGAATTTCAGATGAACACTGAAGCTTTCTTT; CDR3 protein: CSVEFQMNTEAFF; clone size: NA; V gene: TRBV29-1; D gene: NA; J gene: TRBJ1-1; CDR3 length: 13
CDR3 DNA: TGTGCCAGCTCACGACAGGGCCAAGAGACCCAGTACTTC; CDR3 protein: CASSRQGQETQYF; clone size: few; V gene: TRBV18; D gene: TRBD1; J gene: TRBJ2-5; CDR3 length: 13
CDR3 DNA: TGTGCCAGCAGTAACACACCGTTGGCCAACGTCCTGACTTTC; CDR3 protein: CASSNTPLANVLTF; clone size: NA; V gene: TRBV12-3/TRBV12-4; D gene: NA; J gene: TRBJ2-6; CDR3 length: 14
CDR3 DNA: TGCAGTGCCAGGATAGGGTCCAATGAGCAGTTCTTC; CDR3 protein: CSARIGSNEQFF; clone size: NA; V gene: TRBV20-1; D gene: NA; J gene: TRBJ2-1; CDR3 length: 12
CDR3 DNA: TGTGCCAGCAGTTACTTTGGAGTGGGCCCGGAGACCCAGTACTTC; CDR3 protein: CASSYFGVGPETQYF; clone size: few; V gene: TRBV6-5; D gene: NA; J gene: TRBJ2-5; CDR3 length: 15
CDR3 DNA: TGTGCCATCAGTACCAGCGGGGGGGGCACAGATACGCAGTATTTT; CDR3 protein: CAISTSGGGTDTQYF; clone size: NA; V gene: TRBV27; D gene: TRBD2; J gene: TRBJ2-3; CDR3 length: 15
CDR3 DNA: TGTGCCAGCAGCGCAAGACTAGCGGGGGGGCTTGGTGAGCAGTTCTTC; CDR3 protein: CASSARLAGGLGEQFF; clone size: NA; V gene: TRBV9; D gene: TRBD2; J gene: TRBJ2-1; CDR3 length: 16
CDR3 DNA: TGCAGTGCTAGAGATCATACGCAGTATTTT; CDR3 protein: CSARDHTQYF; clone size: NA; V gene: TRBV20-1; D gene: NA; J gene: TRBJ2-3; CDR3 length: 10
CDR3 DNA: TGTGCCAGCAGCCCCATGGGGTCGGGGGAGACCCAGTACTTC; CDR3 protein: CASSPMGSGETQYF; clone size: NA; V gene: TRBV3-1; D gene: NA; J gene: TRBJ2-5; CDR3 length: 14
CDR3 DNA: TGTGCCAGCAGCCGAAACGGGGGGGCGCAAGAGACCCAGTACTTC; CDR3 protein: CASSRNGGAQETQYF; clone size: few; V gene: TRBV7-3; D gene: TRBD2; J gene: TRBJ2-5; CDR3 length: 15
CDR3 DNA: TGTGCCAGCAGCTTGAGCGGGGCCGGGGAGACCCAGTACTTC; CDR3 protein: CASSLSGAGETQYF; clone size: NA; V gene: TRBV7-9; D gene: TRBD2; J gene: TRBJ2-5; CDR3 length: 14
CDR3 DNA: TGTGCCAGCAGCGGGGCCGGGACAGGGTCCTCACCCCTCCACTTT; CDR3 protein: CASSGAGTGSSPLHF; clone size: few; V gene: TRBV9; D gene: TRBD1; J gene: TRBJ1-6; CDR3 length: 15
CDR3 DNA: TGTGCCAGCAGACAAACAGTGAACACTGAAGCTTTCTTT; CDR3 protein: CASRQTVNTEAFF; clone size: many; V gene: TRBV7-3; D gene: NA; J gene: TRBJ1-1; CDR3 length: 13
CDR3 DNA: TGTGCCAGTAGTATTATCAGGGCTGGCAATCAGCCCCAGCATTTT; CDR3 protein: CASSIIRAGNQPQHF; clone size: few; V gene: TRBV19; D gene: NA; J gene: TRBJ1-5; CDR3 length: 15
CDR3 DNA: TGTGCCAGCAGAAACGGACAGCGGCAGGCCAACGTCCTGACTTTC; CDR3 protein: CASRNGQRQANVLTF; clone size: NA; V gene: TRBV6-2/TRBV6-3; D gene: NA; J gene: TRBJ2-6; CDR3 length: 15
CDR3 DNA: TGTGCCAGCAGTTTAAGCGCTTCTGGAAACACCATATATTTT; CDR3 protein: CASSLSASGNTIYF; clone size: NA; V gene: TRBV12-3/TRBV12-4; D gene: NA; J gene: TRBJ1-3; CDR3 length: 14
CDR3 DNA: TGCAGCGTTGGGGGACAGGCTAATGAGCAGTTCTTC; CDR3 protein: CSVGGQANEQFF; clone size: few; V gene: TRBV29-1; D gene: TRBD1; J gene: TRBJ2-1; CDR3 length: 12
CDR3 DNA: TGTGCCAGCAGGCTTCAGGGCGCAAACACAGATACGCAGTATTTT; CDR3 protein: CASRLQGANTDTQYF; clone size: many; V gene: TRBV12-3/TRBV12-4; D gene: NA; J gene: TRBJ2-3; CDR3 length: 15
CDR3 DNA: TGTGCCAGCAGCCCCCGGTGGGACTCCTACAATGAGCAGTTCTTC; CDR3 protein: CASSPRWDSYNEQFF; clone size: few; V gene: TRBV14; D gene: NA; J gene: TRBJ2-1; CDR3 length: 15
CDR3 DNA: TGTGCCAGCAGCTCCCGTAGCGGGGGGCTTTACAATGAGCAGTTCTTC; CDR3 protein: CASSSRSGGLYNEQFF; clone size: few; V gene: TRBV9; D gene: TRBD2; J gene: TRBJ2-1; CDR3 length: 16
CDR3 DNA: TGCAGCGTGGGGAGGGGGACAGCATCCACAGATACGCAGTATTTT; CDR3 protein: CSVGRGTASTDTQYF; clone size: NA; V gene: TRBV29-1; D gene: NA; J gene: TRBJ2-3; CDR3 length: 15